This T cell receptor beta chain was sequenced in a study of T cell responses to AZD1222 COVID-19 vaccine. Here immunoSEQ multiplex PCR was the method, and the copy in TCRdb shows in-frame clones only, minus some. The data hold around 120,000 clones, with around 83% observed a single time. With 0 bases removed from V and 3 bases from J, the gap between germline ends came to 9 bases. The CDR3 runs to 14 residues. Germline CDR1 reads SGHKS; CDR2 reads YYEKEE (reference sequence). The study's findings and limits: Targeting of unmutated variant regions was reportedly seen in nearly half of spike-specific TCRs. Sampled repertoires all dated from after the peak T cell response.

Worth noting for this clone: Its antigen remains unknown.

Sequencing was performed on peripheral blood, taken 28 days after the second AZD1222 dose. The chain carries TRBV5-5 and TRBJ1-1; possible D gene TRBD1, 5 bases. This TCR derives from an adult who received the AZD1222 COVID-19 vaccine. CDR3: CASSLAGRDTEAFF. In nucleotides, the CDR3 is TGTGCCAGCAGCTTGGCCGGCAGGGACACTGAAGCTTTCTTT.